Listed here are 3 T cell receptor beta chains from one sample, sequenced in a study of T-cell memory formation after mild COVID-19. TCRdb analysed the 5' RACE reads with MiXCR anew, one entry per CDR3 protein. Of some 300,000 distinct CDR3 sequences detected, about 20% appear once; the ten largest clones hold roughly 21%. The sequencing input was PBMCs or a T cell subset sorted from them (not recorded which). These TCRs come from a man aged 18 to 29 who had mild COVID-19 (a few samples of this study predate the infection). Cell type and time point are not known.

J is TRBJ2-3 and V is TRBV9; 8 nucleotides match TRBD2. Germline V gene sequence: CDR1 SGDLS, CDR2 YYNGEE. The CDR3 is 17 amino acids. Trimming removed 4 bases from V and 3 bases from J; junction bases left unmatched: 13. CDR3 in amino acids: CASSSWGVSGVTDTQYF. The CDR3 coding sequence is TGTGCCAGCAGCTCCTGGGGGGTTAGCGGGGTGACAGATACGCAGTATTTT.

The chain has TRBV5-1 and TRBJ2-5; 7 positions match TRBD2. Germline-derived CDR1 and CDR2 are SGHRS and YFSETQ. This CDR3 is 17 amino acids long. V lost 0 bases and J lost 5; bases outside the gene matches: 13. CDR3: CASSLAVSAGEGETQYF. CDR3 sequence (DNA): TGCGCCAGCAGCTTGGCCGTGTCCGCGGGGGAAGGGGAGACCCAGTACTTC. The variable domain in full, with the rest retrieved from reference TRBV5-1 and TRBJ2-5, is KAGVTQTPRYLIKTRGQQVTLSCSPISGHRSVSWYQQTPGQGLQFLFEYFSETQRNKGNFPGRFSGRQFSNSRSEMNVSTLELGDSALYLCASSLAVSAGEGETQYFGPGTRLLVL.

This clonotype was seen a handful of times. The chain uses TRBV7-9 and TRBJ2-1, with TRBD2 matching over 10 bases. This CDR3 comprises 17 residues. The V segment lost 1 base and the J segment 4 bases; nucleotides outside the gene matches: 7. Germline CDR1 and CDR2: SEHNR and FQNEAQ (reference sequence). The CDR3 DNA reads TGTGCCAGCAGCTTAGGAGTTTCTAGCGGGGGATACAATGAGCAGTTCTTC. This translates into CASSLGVSSGGYNEQFF.